The TCR beta chain described here comes from a study of blood T cell repertoires in COVID-19. As for the study in general: From T cells, B-cell-depleted T cells, or PBMCs came the material, which was cDNA or gDNA.

Original processing methods: Reference gene primer amplification gave nucleated cell count estimates. Sequencing used immunoSEQ multiplex PCR; TCRdb keeps in-frame clones, though not all of them. That table gives V, J and clone size, and the DNA gave D and trimming. The table includes 100,000 to 150,000 clones, approximately 80% detected once. V shed 6 bases and J 5 bases; nucleotides not matched to a gene: 4. CDR3 length equals 15 residues. Germline CDR1 and CDR2: SNHLY and FYNNEI. The chain is built from TRBV2 and TRBJ2-2; 12 bases map to TRBD2. The TCR originated in a man aged 60-69 years with acute or convalescent COVID-19. Input material: peripheral blood. The CDR3 sequence: CASRGGLAGTGELFF. For the CDR3, the DNA is TGTGCCAGCAGGGGGGGACTAGCGGGTACCGGGGAGCTGTTTTTT.